The 23 T cell receptor beta chains listed next were all sequenced from one sample in a study of T cells in Graves' hyperthyroidism and ophthalmopathy. Amplification targeted TCR beta CDR3 regions from RNA transcripts. When the TCR CDR3 underwent first-round RT-PCR, the HTBI primer set was used. From the multiplex PCR reads, TCRdb called clonotypes with MiXCR, one entry per CDR3 protein. Here the sample spans 550,000 to 700,000 distinct CDR3 sequences, about 45% being singletons. Sequencing was done on a sample of peripheral blood or thyroid tissue (not recorded which). These receptors all stem from an adult woman with Graves' disease, either hyperthyroidism or ophthalmopathy (not recorded which).

This clonotype has a handful of counts. The chain recombines TRBV7-6 with TRBJ2-5; unclear D gene. In germline, CDR1 is SGHVS, CDR2 FNYEAQ. The CDR3 is 12 amino acids. Trimming shortened V by 5 bases and J by 5 bases, and 9 bases separated the two germline ends. CDR3 region: CASSLLDETQYF. For the CDR3, the DNA is TGTGCCAGCAGCCTTCTGGACGAGACCCAGTACTTC.

This clonotype was recorded at least ten times. The rearrangement links TRBV7-9 to TRBJ2-5; maybe TRBD1 (5 bases). Trimming removed 4 bases at V and 5 bases at J, with 14 bases between. This CDR3 has 14 residues. CDR1 and CDR2 (germline): SEHNR, FQNEAQ (reference sequence). CDR3 residues: CASSSTRSGETQYF. In nucleotides, the CDR3 is TGTGCCAGCAGCTCGACTCGTTCAGGGGAGACCCAGTACTTC. Drawing the rest from reference TRBV7-9 and TRBJ2-5, the complete variable domain is DTGVSQNPRHKITKRGQNVTFRCDPISEHNRLYWYRQTLGQGPEFLTYFQNEAQLEKSRLLSDRFSAERPKGSFSTLEIQRTEQGDSAMYLCASSSTRSGETQYFGPGTRLLVL.

The chain has TRBV15 and TRBJ2-5; tentatively, D is TRBD1 or TRBD2 (5 bases each). From germline, CDR1 is LNHNV and CDR2 YYDKDF (reference sequence). The germline V and J ends were trimmed by 1 base and 4 bases, with 16 bases remaining between them. CDR3 length: 16 amino acids. CDR3: CATSRGVPGPGETQYF. The CDR3 region has the DNA TGTGCCACCAGCAGAGGGGTCCCGGGACCGGGAGAGACCCAGTACTTC.

The chain is built from TRBV7-2 and TRBJ1-3, with D possibly TRBD1 on 5 matching bases. This CDR3 comprises 14 residues. Germline CDR1 is SGHTA and CDR2 is FQGNSA. V dropped 5 bases and J dropped 3 bases, with 11 bases sitting between them. The CDR3: CASSARGDGNTIYF. DNA for the CDR3: TGTGCCAGCAGCGCGAGAGGGGATGGAAACACCATATATTTT.

With respect to this clonotype: Its ends do not fully match the called genes, so a read error is possible. This chain uses TRBV20-1 with TRBJ1-2; D is undetermined. The CDR3 runs 14 residues. Germline lookup yields CDR1 DFQATT and CDR2 SNEGSKA (reference sequence). The CDR3 coding sequence is TGCAGCGCTAGACCCGAGGCAGGACTCTATGGCTACACCTTC. Translation gives CSARPEAGLYGYTF.

The chain is built from TRBV3-1 and TRBJ2-5; D remains unclear. The CDR3 totals 15 residues. Trimming pared 4 bases from V and 5 bases from J, leaving 17 bases between. The germline V gene encodes CDR1 LGHDT and CDR2 YNNKEL (reference sequence). The CDR3 is CASSRISMSKETQYF. The DNA for the CDR3 is TGTGCCAGCAGCCGGATTTCGATGAGCAAGGAGACCCAGTACTTC.

The chain recombines TRBV10-3 with TRBJ1-5; D not certain. CDR1 is ENHRY, CDR2 SYGVKD, per germline. This CDR3 contains 15 residues. V was pared by 4 bases and J by 4 bases, with 14 bases between. Here the CDR3 DNA reads TGTGCCATCAGTGGGGCCCCAGACGGAAATCAGCCCCAGCATTTT. Translating gives CAISGAPDGNQPQHF.

The chain employs TRBV7-8 and TRBJ2-7; 8 bases line up with TRBD2. This CDR3 is 15 amino acids long. Germline V gene data show CDR1 as SGHVS and CDR2 as FQNEAQ. The V gene end was trimmed by 5 bases and the J gene end by 7 bases; junction bases not matched to a gene: 13. CDR3 region: CASSRGSAGDEEQYF. For the CDR3, the DNA is TGTGCCAGCAGCCGGGGCTCAGCGGGAGATGAAGAGCAGTACTTC.

The chain carries TRBV7-2 and TRBJ2-7; 11 nucleotides line up with TRBD2. Germline V gene data show CDR1 as SGHTA and CDR2 as FQGNSA. The CDR3 runs to 16 residues. The ends lost 4 bases at V and 2 bases at J; junction bases unmatched: 7. The CDR3 coding sequence is TGTGCCAGCAGCTCCGAAACACTAGCGGGGGCCTACGAGCAGTACTTC. Translated, it gives CASSSETLAGAYEQYF.

The chain carries TRBV7-2 and TRBJ1-3, with 9 bases lining up with TRBD1. This CDR3 has 12 amino acids. CDR1 SGHTA and CDR2 FQGNSA come from the germline V gene. Trimming at V came to 5 bases and at J to 8 bases, leaving 1 base not matched to a gene. The CDR3 loop is CASSRDRDTIYF. CDR3 nucleotide sequence: TGTGCCAGCAGCCGGGACAGGGACACCATATATTTT. The whole variable domain, filled in from reference TRBV7-2 and TRBJ1-3, reads GAGVSQSPSNKVTEKGKDVELRCDPISGHTALYWYRQSLGQGLEFLIYFQGNSAPDKSGLPSDRFSAERTGGSVSTLTIQRTQQEDSAVYLCASSRDRDTIYFGEGSWLTVV.

This clonotype occurred once. The chain links TRBV7-9 to TRBJ1-5; D perhaps matches TRBD1 (5 bases). Germline V gives CDR1 SEHNR, CDR2 FQNEAQ (reference sequence). Trimming left V 6 bases short and J 9 bases short, with 18 bases between. This CDR3 comprises 14 residues. CDR3 sequence (DNA): TGTGCCAGCAGTCGATACGGCGGGGGATGGCCCCAGCATTTT. Translated, it gives CASSRYGGGWPQHF.

This clonotype was recorded only once. CDR3 region: CASSFSTGSYNEQFF. The DNA for the CDR3 is TGTGCCAGCAGTTTTTCGACTGGATCCTACAATGAGCAGTTCTTC. This chain connects TRBV7-8 to TRBJ2-1; no definite D call. The germline V gene has CDR1 SGHVS and CDR2 FQNEAQ. CDR3 length equals 15 residues. The ends were cut back, 6 bases at V and 1 base at J, with 13 bases in the middle.

This chain uses TRBV7-8 with TRBJ2-1; no reliable D call. This CDR3 contains 11 residues. Trimming took off 1 base at V and 8 bases at J, with 3 bases between the two ends. Germline V gives CDR1 SGHVS, CDR2 FQNEAQ. The CDR3 sequence: CASSLVHEQFF. DNA of the CDR3: TGTGCCAGCAGCTTAGTTCATGAGCAGTTCTTC. Filled out from reference TRBV7-8 and TRBJ2-1, the complete variable domain reads GAGVSQSPRYKVAKRGQDVALRCDPISGHVSLFWYQQALGQGPEFLTYFQNEAQLDKSGLPSDRFFAERPEGSVSTLKIQRTQQEDSAVYLCASSLVHEQFFGPGTRLTVL.

This clonotype was picked up many times. The rearrangement uses TRBV29-1 and TRBJ1-2; D remains unclear. This CDR3 has 14 amino acids. The germline CDR1 and CDR2 sequences are SQVTM and ANQGSEA. Trimming left V 5 bases short and J 5 bases short, with 18 bases between. In DNA form, the CDR3 reads TGCAGCGTTATCGTGAGTCCTTTGGTTTATGGCTACACCTTC. Translating gives CSVIVSPLVYGYTF.

There are many counts of this clonotype. V and J are TRBV5-1 and TRBJ2-7, with D tentatively TRBD1 (6 bases). CDR1 and CDR2 (germline): SGHRS, YFSETQ. V shed 5 bases and J shed 7 bases, with 19 bases lying between them. The CDR3 is 14 amino acids. The CDR3: CASSFDTGWREQYF. The CDR3 DNA follows: TGCGCCAGCAGTTTCGACACAGGGTGGAGAGAGCAGTACTTC. Complete variable domain (other parts from reference TRBV5-1 and TRBJ2-7): KAGVTQTPRYLIKTRGQQVTLSCSPISGHRSVSWYQQTPGQGLQFLFEYFSETQRNKGNFPGRFSGRQFSNSRSEMNVSTLELGDSALYLCASSFDTGWREQYFGPGTRLTVT.

This clonotype has just a few counts. It may be a read error: a sequence one base away is much more abundant. This chain joins TRBV5-4 and TRBJ2-5, with TRBD2 as a possible D gene (6 bases). Per the germline V gene, CDR1 is SGHNT and CDR2 is YYREEE (reference sequence). Between the trimmed V and J ends, which lost 3 bases and 5 bases, there was a span of 20 bases. There are 16 residues in the CDR3. For the CDR3, the DNA is TGTGCCAGCAGCTCCGGGTGGGGCGGGGCAGCGGAGACCCAGTACTTC. This gives the protein CASSSGWGGAAETQYF.

The gene calls are TRBV29-1 and TRBJ1-1; D is uncertain. The CDR3 is 12 residues long. CDR1 SQVTM and CDR2 ANQGSEA come from the germline V gene. The V end was cut by 4 bases, the J end by 6 bases, with 12 bases between. CDR3 sequence reads: CSVAAGPAEAFF. Written as DNA, the CDR3 is TGCAGCGTTGCGGCAGGCCCCGCTGAAGCTTTCTTT.

A note on this clonotype: It may be a read error: a sequence one base away is much more abundant. The gene calls are TRBV11-2 and TRBJ2-7, with 11 bases matching TRBD2. This CDR3 spans 18 amino acids. Germline CDR1 SGHAT, CDR2 FQNNGV. For the CDR3, the DNA is TGCGCCAGCAGCCAAGGTCCCGGGACTAGCGGACGTTCCTACGAGCAGTACTTC. Its protein is CASSQGPGTSGRSYEQYF. The entire variable domain, with the rest obtained from reference TRBV11-2 and TRBJ2-7, is as follows: EAGVAQSPRYKIIEKRQSVAFWCNPISGHATLYWYQQILGQGPKLLIQFQNNGVVDDSQLPKDRFSAERLKGVDSTLKIQPAKLEDSAVYLCASSQGPGTSGRSYEQYFGPGTRLTVT.

CDR3 region: CASSLSGGHYNEQFF. DNA for the CDR3: TGTGCCAGCAGCTTAAGTGGGGGACACTACAATGAGCAGTTCTTC. This chain links TRBV7-2 with TRBJ2-7; perhaps TRBD1 as D (6 bases). The J call may be in error: the DNA end matches TRBJ2-1 better. This CDR3 spans 15 amino acids. CDR1 is SGHTA, CDR2 FQGNSA, per germline.

This chain links TRBV11-2 with TRBJ1-1; D not certain. Germline V gene lookup returns CDR1 SGHAT and CDR2 FQNNGV. The V gene lost 0 bases and the J gene lost 8 bases, with 16 bases spanning the gap. The CDR3 contains 15 residues. The CDR3 region has the DNA TGTGCCAGCAGCTTAGATCCTCGAACGAGATCCGAAGCTTTCTTT. It is translated as CASSLDPRTRSEAFF.

As regards this clonotype: This sequence may be a read error, since a much larger clone differs from it by one base. The conserved closing phenylalanine or tryptophan is absent in this CDR3, likely reflecting a read error. The chain is built from TRBV7-9 and TRBJ1-6, with 10 bases that match TRBD1. The V gene's germline CDR1 is SEHNR and CDR2 FQNEAQ (reference sequence). V shed 6 bases, J shed 3 bases, and the junction held 5 bases outside the gene matches. This CDR3 is 16 amino acids long. CDR3 nucleotides: TGTGCCAGCAGTCAGAGGACAGGGGGCTATAATTCACCCCTCCACCTT. This encodes CASSQRTGGYNSPLHL.

This rearrangement joins TRBV29-1 to TRBJ1-3; D not resolved. Per the germline V gene, CDR1 is SQVTM and CDR2 is ANQGSEA. CDR3 length: 12 amino acids. Trimming removed 3 bases from V and 4 bases from J, with 7 bases in between. In nucleotides, the CDR3 is TGCAGCGTTGATGCGATCGGAAACACCATATATTTT. This codes for CSVDAIGNTIYF.

This clonotype was detected once. Just one base apart from a much larger clone, this may be a read error. This chain connects TRBV28 to TRBJ2-5; D is ambiguous. This CDR3 contains 13 residues. Germline CDR1 is MDHEN and CDR2 is SYDVKM. The CDR3 nucleotides read TGTGCCGGCAGTTCGATGCGGAAAGAGACCCAGTACTTC. Translating gives CAGSSMRKETQYF.